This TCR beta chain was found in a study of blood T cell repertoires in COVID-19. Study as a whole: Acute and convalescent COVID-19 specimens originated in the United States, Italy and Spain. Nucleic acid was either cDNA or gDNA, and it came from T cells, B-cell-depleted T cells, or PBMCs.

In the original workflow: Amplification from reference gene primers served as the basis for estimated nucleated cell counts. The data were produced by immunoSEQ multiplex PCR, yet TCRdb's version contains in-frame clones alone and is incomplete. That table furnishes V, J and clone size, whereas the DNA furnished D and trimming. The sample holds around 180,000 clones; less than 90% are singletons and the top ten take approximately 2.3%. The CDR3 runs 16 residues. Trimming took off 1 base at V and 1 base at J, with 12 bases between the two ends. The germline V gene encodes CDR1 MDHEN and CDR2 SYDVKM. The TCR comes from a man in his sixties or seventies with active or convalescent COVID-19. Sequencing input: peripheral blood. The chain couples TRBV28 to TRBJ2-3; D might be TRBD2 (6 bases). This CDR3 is CASSLSGAGGTDTQYF. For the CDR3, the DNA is TGTGCCAGCAGTTTATCAGGAGCGGGCGGCACAGATACGCAGTATTTT.